One sample yielded the 15 T cell receptor beta chains listed below, sequenced in a study of T cells in Graves' hyperthyroidism and ophthalmopathy (dated by TCRdb to the late 2010s). To prepare the library, multiplex PCR was applied. TCRdb shows the sequencer as Illumina HiSeq 2000. TCR beta CDR3 regions were amplified from RNA transcripts. For the first round of RT-PCR on the TCR CDR3, the HTBI primer set was used together with the Qiagen OneStep RT-PCR kit. Using fastp at Q25 and MiXCR, TCRdb reprocessed the public reads and kept productive beta chains. Entries that share a CDR3 protein sequence are merged under the most common genes and DNA. The sample table shows 620,000 or so distinct CDR3 sequences, and approximately 15% are seen once. The ten top clones hold about an eighth of the sample. Sequences were obtained from blood. All receptors come from a woman between 50 and 59 years old with Graves' ophthalmopathy.

This clonotype showed up many times. The rearrangement joins TRBV2 to TRBJ2-7; TRBD2 matches 11 bases. V was pared by 6 bases and J by 3 bases, with 7 bases of the junction left unmatched. This CDR3 spans 15 amino acids. Germline lookup yields CDR1 SNHLY and CDR2 FYNNEI. The CDR3 here is CASRPTSGSGYEQYF. In DNA form, the CDR3 reads TGTGCCAGCAGACCTACTAGCGGGAGTGGCTACGAGCAGTACTTC.

This clonotype was detected ten times or more. V and J are TRBV6-1 and TRBJ1-1; 8 positions agree with TRBD1. CDR1 is MNHNS, CDR2 SASEGT, per germline. CDR3 size: 14 residues. J was trimmed by 5 bases and V by 5 bases; bases with no gene match: 7. The CDR3 nucleotides are TGTGCCAGCAGTCAAACAGGGGGTTGGACTGAAGCTTTCTTT. As protein: CASSQTGGWTEAFF.

The rearrangement uses TRBV6-4 and TRBJ2-1; D is tentatively TRBD1 or TRBD2 (5 bases each). Deletions cut 4 bases from V and 5 bases from J, with 9 bases between. CDR1 and CDR2 from the germline V gene are MRHNA and SNTAGT. This CDR3 is built from 13 residues. CDR3 protein: CASSVGTNNEQFF. CDR3 coding DNA: TGTGCCAGCAGTGTTGGGACCAACAATGAGCAGTTCTTC.

This clonotype came up many times. This chain connects TRBV29-1 to TRBJ2-3; perhaps D is TRBD1 or TRBD2 (5 bases each). The CDR3 totals 12 residues. Germline V lookup: CDR1 SQVTM, CDR2 ANQGSEA. The germline V and J ends were trimmed by 6 bases and 5 bases, with 12 bases remaining between them. In DNA, the CDR3 is TGCAGCGTCACGGGGCATGAAGATACGCAGTATTTT. Translation: CSVTGHEDTQYF.

CDR3 DNA: TGTGCCAGCAGCTTGGCCAGGGGGCGGGAGGCGGCAGATACGCAGTATTTT. This sequence encodes CASSLARGREAADTQYF. The chain joins TRBV5-8 to TRBJ2-3; the D call may be TRBD1 or TRBD2 (8 bases each). Trimming left V 0 bases short and J 4 bases short, with 18 bases between. Germline values: CDR1 SGHTS, CDR2 YDEGEE. CDR3 size: 17 residues.

The chain recombines TRBV4-2 with TRBJ2-7; 9 bases map to TRBD2. CDR3 size: 15 residues. Per the germline V gene, CDR1 is LGHNA and CDR2 is YNFKEQ. The V and J ends lost 0 bases and 5 bases, in that order; junction bases with no gene match: 5. CDR3 nucleotide sequence: TGTGCCAGCAGCCAAGAGCGGGAGGGTGGAAACGAGCAGTACTTC. As protein: CASSQEREGGNEQYF.

This clonotype was detected only a few times. The chain employs TRBV19 and TRBJ1-1, with D perhaps matching TRBD1 (6 bases). Trimming pared 3 bases from V and 2 bases from J, leaving 13 bases between. The V gene's germline CDR1 is LNHDA and CDR2 SQIVND (reference sequence). There are 15 residues in the CDR3. CDR3 DNA sequence: TGTGCCAGTAGTATGGCAGGGGTGTTAAACACTGAAGCTTTCTTT. It yields the protein CASSMAGVLNTEAFF.

This clonotype was detected ten times or more. V gene TRBV7-2 combines with J gene TRBJ1-2; 8 bases map to TRBD1. The CDR3 contains 14 residues. V trimming: 4 bases; J trimming: 4 bases; junction bases outside the gene matches: 5. Germline CDR1 SGHTA, CDR2 FQGNSA. This chain's CDR3 is CASSSDRVAYGYTF. As DNA, the CDR3 is TGTGCCAGCAGCTCGGACAGGGTAGCCTATGGCTACACCTTC.

This clonotype was detected many times. The CDR3 loop reads CASISVGFMNTEAFF. DNA of the CDR3: TGTGCCAGCATCAGCGTCGGTTTCATGAACACTGAAGCTTTCTTT. The chain employs TRBV28 and TRBJ1-1; D unclear. This CDR3 has 15 amino acids. The V gene lost 7 bases and the J gene lost 0 bases, with 15 bases spanning the gap. Looked up from germline, CDR1 is MDHEN and CDR2 is SYDVKM.

This clonotype came up many times. The chain employs TRBV30 and TRBJ2-2; 9 bases agree with TRBD1. The germline V gene encodes CDR1 GTSNPN and CDR2 SVGIG (reference sequence). This CDR3 has 13 amino acids. DNA of the CDR3: TGTGGAATGGACAGGGGTACCGCCGGGGAGCTGTTTTTT. This encodes CGMDRGTAGELFF.

This clonotype was detected ten times or more. The DNA of the CDR3 is TGCAGTGCTAGGGAGCCAGGGGTGCGAATCAACACTGAAGCTTTCTTT. The encoded protein is CSAREPGVRINTEAFF. The chain recombines TRBV20-1 with TRBJ1-1; D may be TRBD1 (6 bases). The germline V gene has CDR1 DFQATT and CDR2 SNEGSKA (reference sequence). The CDR3 spans 16 residues. V gave up 3 bases and J gave up 2 bases, with 19 bases separating them.

The sample holds many counts of this clonotype. V usage is TRBV5-5 and J usage is TRBJ2-1, with unresolved D. Trimming took 2 bases from V and 0 from J, leaving 12 bases between them. CDR3 length equals 16 residues. Germline V gives CDR1 SGHKS, CDR2 YYEKEE (reference sequence). DNA of the CDR3: TGTGCCAGCAGCTTCCTATCCGTCCTCTCCTACAATGAGCAGTTCTTC. Amino acids: CASSFLSVLSYNEQFF.

V gene TRBV7-6 combines with J gene TRBJ1-2; D is unresolved. The CDR3 has 13 residues. V lost 1 base to trimming and J lost 5 bases, with 8 bases between them. CDR1 SGHVS and CDR2 FNYEAQ come from the germline V gene. The CDR3 region is CASSLDPLYGYTF. In DNA, the CDR3 is TGTGCCAGCAGCTTAGACCCGTTGTATGGCTACACCTTC.

This clonotype appeared once. This chain links TRBV4-2 with TRBJ2-6; the match to TRBD2 covers 12 bases. J was trimmed by 1 base and V by 2 bases; bases with no gene match: 12. Germline V gene data show CDR1 as LGHNA and CDR2 as YNFKEQ. The CDR3 consists of 21 residues. The CDR3: CASSQQKRIGLAGSGANVLTF. The CDR3 DNA reads as TGTGCCAGCAGCCAACAAAAGAGAATAGGACTAGCGGGATCTGGGGCCAACGTCCTGACTTTC.

This clonotype was picked up many times. This sequence joins TRBV5-5 and TRBJ2-7; possibly TRBD1 for D (7 bases). The germline V gene has CDR1 SGHKS and CDR2 YYEKEE (reference sequence). The CDR3 consists of 14 residues. The V and J ends lost 4 bases and 3 bases respectively, with 14 bases between them. This CDR3 is CASSIAGQSYEQYF. For the CDR3, the DNA is TGTGCCAGCAGCATCGCGGGACAGAGCTACGAGCAGTACTTC.